The clone carrying this TCR beta chain was counted only a few times. Time point given: patch test 1, 2 weeks after DPC sensitization. Treatment here: therapeutic diphenylcyclopropenone sensitization with weekly scalp DPC. The sample comes from a study of human T cells and chemical hapten exposure. Using its own MiXCR run on the RACE reads, TCRdb lists one record per CDR3 protein. The data hold just under 350,000 distinct CDR3 sequences, with under 9% observed a single time. The material sequenced was whole blood, taken in connection with sensitization to the hapten diphenylcyclopropenone (DPC). This receptor was identified in a woman between 18 and 30 years old with alopecia areata. Some clones in this sample may be carry-over from other donors' samples.

DNA for the CDR3: TGTGCCAGCAGTCAGCGGGCGATTCAGCCCCAGCATTTT. Its protein product is CASSQRAIQPQHF. The rearrangement joins TRBV12-3 or TRBV12-4 to TRBJ1-5; the D is unclear. V was shortened by 5 bases and J by 6 bases, with 11 bases between the two germline ends. The CDR3 has 13 amino acids.